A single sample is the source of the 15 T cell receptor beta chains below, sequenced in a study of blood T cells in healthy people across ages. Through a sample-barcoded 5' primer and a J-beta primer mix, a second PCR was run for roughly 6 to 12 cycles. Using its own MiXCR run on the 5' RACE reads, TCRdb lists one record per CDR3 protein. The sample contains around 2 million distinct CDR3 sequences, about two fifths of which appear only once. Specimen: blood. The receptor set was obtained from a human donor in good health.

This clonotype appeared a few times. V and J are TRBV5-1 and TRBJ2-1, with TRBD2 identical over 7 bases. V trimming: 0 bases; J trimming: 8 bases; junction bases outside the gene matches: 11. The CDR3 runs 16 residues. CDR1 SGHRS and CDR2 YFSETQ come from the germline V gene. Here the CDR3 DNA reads TGCGCCAGCAGCTTGGCAGGTGGGGGGGTCCTTTATGAGCAGTTCTTC. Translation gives CASSLAGGGVLYEQFF.

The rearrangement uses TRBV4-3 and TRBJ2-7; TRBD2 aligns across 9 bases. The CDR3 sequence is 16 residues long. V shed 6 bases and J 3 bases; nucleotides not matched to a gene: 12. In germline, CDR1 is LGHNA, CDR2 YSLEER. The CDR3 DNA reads TGCGCCAGCAGTTTAGGCCCCAGCGGGGGGAACTACGAGCAGTACTTC. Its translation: CASSLGPSGGNYEQYF.

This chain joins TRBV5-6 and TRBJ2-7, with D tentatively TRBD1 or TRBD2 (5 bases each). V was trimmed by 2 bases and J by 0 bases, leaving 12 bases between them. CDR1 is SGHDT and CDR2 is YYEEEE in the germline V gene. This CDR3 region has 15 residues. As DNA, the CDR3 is TGTGCCAGCAGCTTAGGGACGGTGAGCTCCTACGAGCAGTACTTC. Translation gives CASSLGTVSSYEQYF.

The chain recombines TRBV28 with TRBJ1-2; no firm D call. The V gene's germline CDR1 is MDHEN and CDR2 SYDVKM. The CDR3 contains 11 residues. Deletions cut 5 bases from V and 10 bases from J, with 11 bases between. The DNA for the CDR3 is TGTGCCAGCAGTGTCGGCGTTTCCTACACCTTC. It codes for CASSVGVSYTF.

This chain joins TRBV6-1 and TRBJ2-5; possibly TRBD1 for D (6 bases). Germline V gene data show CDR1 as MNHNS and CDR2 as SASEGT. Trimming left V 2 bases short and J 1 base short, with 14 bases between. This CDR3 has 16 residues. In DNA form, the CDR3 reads TGTGCCAGCAGTGAACCTTTCCGGACAGTCCAAGAGACCCAGTACTTC. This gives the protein CASSEPFRTVQETQYF.

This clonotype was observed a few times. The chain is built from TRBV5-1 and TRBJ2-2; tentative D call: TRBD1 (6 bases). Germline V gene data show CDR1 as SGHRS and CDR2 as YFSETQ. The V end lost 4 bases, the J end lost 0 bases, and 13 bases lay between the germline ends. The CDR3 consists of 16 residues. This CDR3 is CASSLGASPNTGELFF. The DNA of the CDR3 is TGCGCCAGCAGCCTGGGGGCTAGCCCGAACACCGGGGAGCTGTTTTTT.

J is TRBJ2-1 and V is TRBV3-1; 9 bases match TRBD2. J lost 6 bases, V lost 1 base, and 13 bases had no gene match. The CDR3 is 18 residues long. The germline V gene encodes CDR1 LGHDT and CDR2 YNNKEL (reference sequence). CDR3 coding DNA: TGTGCCAGCAGCCAAGGGTTTGCGGGGGGGTCTAGAGTCAATGAGCAGTTCTTC. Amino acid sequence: CASSQGFAGGSRVNEQFF.

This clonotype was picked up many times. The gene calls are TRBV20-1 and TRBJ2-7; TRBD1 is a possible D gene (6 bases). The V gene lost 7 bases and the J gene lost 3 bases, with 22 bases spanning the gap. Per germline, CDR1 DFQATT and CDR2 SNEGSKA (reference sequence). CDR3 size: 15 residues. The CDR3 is CSVPGVAGALYEQYF. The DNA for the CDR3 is TGCAGTGTCCCCGGGGTGGCAGGGGCCCTCTACGAGCAGTACTTC.

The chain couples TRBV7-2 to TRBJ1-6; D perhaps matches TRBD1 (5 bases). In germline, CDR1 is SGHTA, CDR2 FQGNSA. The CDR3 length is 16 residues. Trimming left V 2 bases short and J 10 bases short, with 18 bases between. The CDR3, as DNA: TGTGCCAGCAGCTTAATTGGGACTGGATCGGGGTCACCCCTCCACTTT. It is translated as CASSLIGTGSGSPLHF.

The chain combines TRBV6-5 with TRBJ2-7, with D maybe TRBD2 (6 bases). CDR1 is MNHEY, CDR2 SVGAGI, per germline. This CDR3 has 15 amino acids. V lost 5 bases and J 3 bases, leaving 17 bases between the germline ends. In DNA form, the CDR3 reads TGTGCCAGCAGTCGCTCGACTGGAGGGGTCTACGAGCAGTACTTC. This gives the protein CASSRSTGGVYEQYF.

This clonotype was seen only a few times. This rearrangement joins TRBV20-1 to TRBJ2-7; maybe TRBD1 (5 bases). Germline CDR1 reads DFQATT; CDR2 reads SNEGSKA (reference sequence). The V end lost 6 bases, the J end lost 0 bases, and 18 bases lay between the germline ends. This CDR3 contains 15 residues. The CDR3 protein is CSANRGLFSSYEQYF. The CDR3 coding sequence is TGCAGTGCCAATAGGGGCCTATTTAGCTCCTACGAGCAGTACTTC.

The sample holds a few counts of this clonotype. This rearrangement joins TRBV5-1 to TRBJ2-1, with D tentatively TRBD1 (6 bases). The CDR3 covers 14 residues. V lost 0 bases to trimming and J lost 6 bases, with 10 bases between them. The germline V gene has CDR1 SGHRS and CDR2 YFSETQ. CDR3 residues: CASSLVVGANEQFF. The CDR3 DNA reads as TGCGCCAGCAGCTTGGTCGTGGGGGCCAATGAGCAGTTCTTC.

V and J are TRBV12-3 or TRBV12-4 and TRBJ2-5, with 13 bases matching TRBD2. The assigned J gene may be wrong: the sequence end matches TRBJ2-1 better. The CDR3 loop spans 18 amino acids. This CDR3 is CASSPELAGGFRQETQFF. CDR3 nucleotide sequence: TGTGCCAGCAGTCCAGAACTAGCGGGGGGGTTCCGTCAAGAGACCCAGTTCTTC.

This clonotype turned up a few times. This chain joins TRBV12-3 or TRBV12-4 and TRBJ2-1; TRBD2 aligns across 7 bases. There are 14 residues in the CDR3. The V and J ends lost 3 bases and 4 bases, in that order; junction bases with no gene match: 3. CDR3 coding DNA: TGTGCCAGCAGTTTTGGACTAGTATACAATGAGCAGTTCTTC. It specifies CASSFGLVYNEQFF.

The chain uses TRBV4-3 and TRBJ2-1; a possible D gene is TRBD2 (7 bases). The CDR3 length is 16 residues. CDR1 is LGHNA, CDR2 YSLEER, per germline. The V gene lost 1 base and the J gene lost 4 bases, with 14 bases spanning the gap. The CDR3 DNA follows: TGCGCCAGCAGCCAAGTTTCGGGGGGCCAATACAATGAGCAGTTCTTC. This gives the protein CASSQVSGGQYNEQFF.